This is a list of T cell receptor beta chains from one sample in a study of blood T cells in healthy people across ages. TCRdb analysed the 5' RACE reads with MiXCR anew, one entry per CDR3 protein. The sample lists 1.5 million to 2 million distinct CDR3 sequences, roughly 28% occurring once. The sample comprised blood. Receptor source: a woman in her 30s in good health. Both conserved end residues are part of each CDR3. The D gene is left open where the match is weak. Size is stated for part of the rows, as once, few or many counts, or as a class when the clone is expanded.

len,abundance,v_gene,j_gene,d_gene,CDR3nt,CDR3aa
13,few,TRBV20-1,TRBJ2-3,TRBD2,TGCAGTGCTACTAGCGGGAGGACAGATACGCAGTATTTT,CSATSGRTDTQYF
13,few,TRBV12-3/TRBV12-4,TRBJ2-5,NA,TGTGCCAGCAGTTTCGAGGACAAAGAGACCCAGTACTTC,CASSFEDKETQYF
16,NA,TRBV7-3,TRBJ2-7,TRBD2,TGTGCCAGCAGCTTATCTGCGGGGGGGGTCTACAATGAGCAGTACTTC,CASSLSAGGVYNEQYF
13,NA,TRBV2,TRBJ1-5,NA,TGTGCCAGCGACAAGGGGCGCGGTCAGCCCCAGCATTTT,CASDKGRGQPQHF
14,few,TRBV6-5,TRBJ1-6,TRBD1,TGTGCCAGCAGTATAACAGGGGCGGATTCACCCCTCCACTTT,CASSITGADSPLHF
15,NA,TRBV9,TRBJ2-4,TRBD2,TGTGCCAGCAGCGTAGGAGGACTAGCTACGAATGAGCAGTACTTC,CASSVGGLATNEQYF
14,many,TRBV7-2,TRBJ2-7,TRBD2,TGTGCCAGCAGCATTGGGACTAGCGGCTACGAGCAGTACTTC,CASSIGTSGYEQYF
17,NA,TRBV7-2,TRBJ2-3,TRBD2,TGTGCCAGCAGCTTAGTAGGGGGAATGGCGGGAGGGGATACGCAGTATTTT,CASSLVGGMAGGDTQYF
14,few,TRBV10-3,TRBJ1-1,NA,TGTGCCATCAGTGAGAGGGGTGGGGACACTGAAGCTTTCTTT,CAISERGGDTEAFF
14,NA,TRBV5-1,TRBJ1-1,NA,TGCGCCAGCAGCTTGGGTCGGTCGGGAACTGAAGCTTTCTTT,CASSLGRSGTEAFF
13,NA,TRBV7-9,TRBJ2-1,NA,TGTGCCAGCAGCTTACGGTGGGGAGATGAGCAGTTCTTC,CASSLRWGDEQFF
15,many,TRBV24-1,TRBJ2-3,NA,TGTGCCACCAGTGATTCCGGATCTAGCACAGATACGCAGTATTTT,CATSDSGSSTDTQYF
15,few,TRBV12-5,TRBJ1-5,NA,TGTGCTAGTGGTTTGATAAGCCAAGGTAATCAGCCCCAGCATTTT,CASGLISQGNQPQHF
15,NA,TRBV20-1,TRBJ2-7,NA,TGCAGTGCTTCTCGCCAGGGACGCCGCTCCTACGAGCAGTACTTC,CSASRQGRRSYEQYF
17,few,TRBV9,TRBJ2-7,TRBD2,TGTGCCAGCAGCCCTACCGGGACTAGCGGGAGTTTGGACGAGCAGTACTTC,CASSPTGTSGSLDEQYF
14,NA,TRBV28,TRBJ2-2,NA,TGTGCCAGCACCACTACTATGAACACCGGGGAGCTGTTTTTT,CASTTTMNTGELFF
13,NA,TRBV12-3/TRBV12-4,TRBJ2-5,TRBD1,TGTGCCAGCACCCCGACAGGGGGGGAGACCCAGTACTTC,CASTPTGGETQYF
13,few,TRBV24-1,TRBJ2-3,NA,TGTGCCACCAGTAGAGGAGAAGCAGATACGCAGTATTTT,CATSRGEADTQYF
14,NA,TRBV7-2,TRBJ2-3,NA,TGTGCCAGCAGCTTAGACGGCTACCCTAGGGCGCAGTATTTT,CASSLDGYPRAQYF
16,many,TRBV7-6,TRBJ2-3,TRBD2,TGTGCCAGCAGCTTACGTAGCGGGAGGGCCGGGGATACGCAGTATTTT,CASSLRSGRAGDTQYF
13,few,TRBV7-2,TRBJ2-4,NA,TGTGCCAGCAGCCCACAGGGCGGCGATGTCGGGTACTTC,CASSPQGGDVGYF
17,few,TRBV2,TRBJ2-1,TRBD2,TGTGCCAGCATGAGACTAGCGGGGCTTACTATGGGAAATGAGCAGTTCTTC,CASMRLAGLTMGNEQFF
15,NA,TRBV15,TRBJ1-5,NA,TGTGCCACCAGCTACCGGGCCCCTAGCAATCAGCCCCAGCATTTT,CATSYRAPSNQPQHF
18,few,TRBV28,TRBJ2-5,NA,TGTGCCAGCAGTTTTGGGACGAGAATTCGGGGGAAGGAGGAGACCCAGTACTTC,CASSFGTRIRGKEETQYF
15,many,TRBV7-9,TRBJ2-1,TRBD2,TGTGCCAGCAGCTTAGTCGGGGGGAGAAACAATGAGCAGTTCTTC,CASSLVGGRNNEQFF
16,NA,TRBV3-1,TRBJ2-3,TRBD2,TGTGCCAGCAGCCTTCGAGCGGGAGGGAGATCAGATACGCAGTATTTT,CASSLRAGGRSDTQYF
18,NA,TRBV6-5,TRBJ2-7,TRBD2,TGTGCCAGCAGTTACTCGCACGCCCGGACTAGCGGGGCCTACGAGCAGTACTTC,CASSYSHARTSGAYEQYF
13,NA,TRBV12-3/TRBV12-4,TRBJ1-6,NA,TGTGCCAGCAGCCCGGATGGGGGATCACCCCTCCACTTT,CASSPDGGSPLHF
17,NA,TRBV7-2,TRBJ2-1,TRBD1,TGTGCCAGCAGCTTGTCTCTGTCCGGGACAGGGGTGGATGAGCAGTTCTTC,CASSLSLSGTGVDEQFF
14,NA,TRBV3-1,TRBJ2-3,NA,TGTGCCAGCAGCCAGGATCTGTTGGCAGATACGCAGTATTTT,CASSQDLLADTQYF
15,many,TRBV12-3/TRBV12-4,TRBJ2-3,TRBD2,TGTGCCAGCAGACTAGCGGGGGGACGCACAGATACGCAGTATTTT,CASRLAGGRTDTQYF
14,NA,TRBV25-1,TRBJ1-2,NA,TGTGCCAGCAGTTTGGGGGGCCCCCTAGGGGGCTACACCTTC,CASSLGGPLGGYTF
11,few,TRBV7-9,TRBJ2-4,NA,TGTGCCAGCAGCTTTTTAAACATTCAGTACTTC,CASSFLNIQYF
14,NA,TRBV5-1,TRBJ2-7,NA,TGCGCCAGCAGTGACCTTTCGGGCAGCTACGAGAAGTACTTC,CASSDLSGSYEKYF
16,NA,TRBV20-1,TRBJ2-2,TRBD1,TGCAGTGCTAGAGATCAACGGGACAGGGGTTCCGGGGAGCTGTTTTTT,CSARDQRDRGSGELFF
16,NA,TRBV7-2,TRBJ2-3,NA,TGTGCCGGCAGCTTACAGCCGGCAGCTAGCACAGATACGCAGTATTTT,CAGSLQPAASTDTQYF
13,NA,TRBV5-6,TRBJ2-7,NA,TGTGCCAGCAGCTTTTGGAGGGGCTACGAGCAGTACTTC,CASSFWRGYEQYF
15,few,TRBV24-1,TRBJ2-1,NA,TGTGCCACCAGTGACCCCCGGACTACGTCAGGTGAGCAGTTCTTC,CATSDPRTTSGEQFF
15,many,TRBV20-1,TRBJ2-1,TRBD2,TGCAGTGCTAGAGCCTTAGCGGGAGGCTACAATGAGCAGTTCTTC,CSARALAGGYNEQFF
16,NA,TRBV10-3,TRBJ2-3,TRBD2,TGTGCCATCCGCGATCAAGCGGGACCTAGCACAGATACGCAGTATTTT,CAIRDQAGPSTDTQYF
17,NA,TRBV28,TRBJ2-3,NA,TGTGCCAGCAGTTCCCTAGCACGACAATTCTTGACGGATACGCAGTATTTT,CASSSLARQFLTDTQYF
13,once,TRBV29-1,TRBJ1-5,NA,TGCAGCGTTCTGTTATATAGCAATCAGCCCCAGCATTTT,CSVLLYSNQPQHF
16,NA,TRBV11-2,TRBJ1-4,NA,TGTGCCAGCAGCTTGGGGTCGGGGTCGAAAAAGGAAAAACTGTTTTTT,CASSLGSGSKKEKLFF
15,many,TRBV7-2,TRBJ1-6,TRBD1,TGTGCCAGCAGCCCCAGGACAGGCGGAGATTCACCCCTCCACTTT,CASSPRTGGDSPLHF
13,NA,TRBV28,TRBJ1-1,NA,TGTGCCAGCATTTTCCAGGTTGGCACTGAAGCTTTCTTT,CASIFQVGTEAFF
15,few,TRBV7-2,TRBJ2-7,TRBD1,TGTGCCAGCAGCTTTGACAGGGAAGTATACTACGAGCAGTACTTC,CASSFDREVYYEQYF
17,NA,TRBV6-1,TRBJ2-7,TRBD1,TGTGCCAGCAGCCCTGTCCCGGGACAGGGGGCTGGTTACGAGCAGTACTTC,CASSPVPGQGAGYEQYF
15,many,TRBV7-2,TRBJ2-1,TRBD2,TGTGCCAGCAGCGTTAGCGGGGGTAACTACAATGAGCAGTTCTTC,CASSVSGGNYNEQFF
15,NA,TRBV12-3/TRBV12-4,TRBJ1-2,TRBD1,TGTGCCAGCAGTCCGGGACAGGAGCGATATTTCGGCTACACCTTC,CASSPGQERYFGYTF
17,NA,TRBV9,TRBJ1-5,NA,TGTGCCAGCAAATCGAATACGGGGTCCCTTCCGCATCAGCCCCAGCATTTT,CASKSNTGSLPHQPQHF
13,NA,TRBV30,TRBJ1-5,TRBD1,TGTGCCTGGCAGGGACAGGACAATCAGCCCCAGCATTTT,CAWQGQDNQPQHF
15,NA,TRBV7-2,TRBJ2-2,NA,TGTGCCAGCAGCTTAACTACAGTTAAGGCCGGGGAGCTGTTTTTT,CASSLTTVKAGELFF
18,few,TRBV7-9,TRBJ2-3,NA,TGTTCCAGCACCCTAGGAAGGGGAGAGTCTAGCGCGACGGATACGCAGTATTTT,CSSTLGRGESSATDTQYF
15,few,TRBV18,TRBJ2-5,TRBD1,TGTGCCAGCTCACCCACGACAGGGGTGGGAGAGACCCAGTACTTC,CASSPTTGVGETQYF
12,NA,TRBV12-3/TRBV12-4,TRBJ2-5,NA,TGTGCCAGCAGTAGTAATCTGGAGACCCAGTACTTC,CASSSNLETQYF